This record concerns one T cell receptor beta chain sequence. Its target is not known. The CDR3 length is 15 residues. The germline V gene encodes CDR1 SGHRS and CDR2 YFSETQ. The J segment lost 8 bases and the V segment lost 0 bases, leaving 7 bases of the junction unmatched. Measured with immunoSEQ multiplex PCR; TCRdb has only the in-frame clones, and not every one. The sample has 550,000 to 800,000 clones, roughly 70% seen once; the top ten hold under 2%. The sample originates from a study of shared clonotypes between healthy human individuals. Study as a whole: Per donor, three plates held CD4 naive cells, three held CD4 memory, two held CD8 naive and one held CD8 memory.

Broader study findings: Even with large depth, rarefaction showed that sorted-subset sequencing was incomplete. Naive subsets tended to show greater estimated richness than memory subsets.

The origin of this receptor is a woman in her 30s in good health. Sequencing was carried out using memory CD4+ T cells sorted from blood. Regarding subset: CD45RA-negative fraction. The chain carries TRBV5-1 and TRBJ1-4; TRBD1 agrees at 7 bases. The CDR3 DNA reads TGCGCCAGCAGCTTGGCACAGGGGCTGAGGGAAAAACTGTTTTTT. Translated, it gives CASSLAQGLREKLFF.